This T cell receptor (beta chain) was retrieved from a study of cytomegalovirus exposure and HLA in healthy donors. V lost 5 bases and J lost 2; bases outside the gene matches: 12. Germline values: CDR1 SGHTA, CDR2 FQGNSA. The CDR3 loop spans 17 amino acids. The sample holds a few counts of this clone. The antigen remains unidentified. Primers: 60 Vbeta forward and 13 Jbeta reverse. The data were produced by immunoSEQ multiplex PCR, yet TCRdb's version contains in-frame clones alone and is incomplete. The table has some 99,000 clones, almost 75% seen once. General study points: The listing of 150 or so TCR beta chains classed them as cytomegalovirus-associated. Rare sequences made up most TCRs, while some public TCRs were found in many donors. Reportedly, cytomegalovirus status was diagnosed with high sensitivity and specificity. The authors considered a cluster of highly shared sequence variants likely to be a sequencing artifact.

What was sequenced was PBMCs. V usage is TRBV7-2 and J usage is TRBJ2-3, with 8 positions matching TRBD2. This clonotype was sampled from a man aged 40-49 years in good health and CMV-seronegative. The DNA for the CDR3 is TGTGCCAGCAGCCTCTTCCCCTACGGGGGGGCCACAGATACGCAGTATTTT. Its translation is CASSLFPYGGATDTQYF.